Below, 26 T cell receptor beta chains from the same sample are listed, as sequenced in a study of human T cells and chemical hapten exposure. Time point specified: patch test 1, 2 weeks after DPC sensitization. Treatment: therapeutic diphenylcyclopropenone sensitization with weekly scalp DPC. Someone pulled total RNA out of unfractionated whole blood. TCRdb re-analysed the RACE reads in MiXCR, keeping a single row per CDR3 protein. The repertoire consists of about 34,000 distinct CDR3 sequences, with approximately 6.3% occurring once and the leading ten covering about a tenth. The starting material was whole blood, obtained in connection with sensitization to the hapten diphenylcyclopropenone (DPC). The receptors here all came from a woman under 40 with alopecia areata. Some clones in this sample may be carry-over from other donors' samples.

This clonotype was found a few times. The genes are TRBV20-1 and TRBJ2-1; 9 nucleotides match TRBD2. There are 13 residues in the CDR3. The germline gives CDR1 DFQATT, CDR2 SNEGSKA (reference sequence). J was trimmed by 9 bases and V by 1 base; bases with no gene match: 4. CDR3 amino acids: CSARGRGGAEQFF. Here the CDR3 DNA reads TGCAGTGCTAGAGGGCGGGGGGGCGCTGAGCAGTTCTTC.

This clonotype was recorded at least ten times. This chain connects TRBV5-8 to TRBJ2-2; D remains unclear. From germline, CDR1 is SGHTS and CDR2 YDEGEE. The V gene lost 6 bases and the J gene lost 7 bases, with 7 bases spanning the gap. This CDR3 has 11 amino acids. DNA of the CDR3: TGTGCCAGCACCTCTTTCGGGGAGCTGTTTTTT. This encodes CASTSFGELFF.

This clonotype showed up just a few times. This chain links TRBV6-1 with TRBJ2-7, with D perhaps being TRBD1 or TRBD2 (6 bases each). The V end lost 7 bases, the J end lost 4 bases, and 14 bases lay between the germline ends. This CDR3 region has 13 residues. CDR1 is MNHNS, CDR2 SASEGT, per germline. CDR3: CASMLGGPYEQYF. CDR3 DNA sequence: TGTGCCAGCATGTTAGGGGGGCCTTACGAGCAGTACTTC.

This clonotype has a handful of counts. The chain employs TRBV18 and TRBJ1-5, with D tentatively TRBD1 (6 bases). This CDR3 is 13 amino acids long. Germline loops: CDR1 KGHSH, CDR2 LQKENI. Trimming pared 5 bases from V and 2 bases from J, leaving 7 bases between. The CDR3 region is CASSKGGNQPQHF. The CDR3 nucleotides are TGTGCCAGCTCAAAGGGGGGCAATCAGCCCCAGCATTTT.

There are a few counts of this clonotype. The rearrangement uses TRBV6-2 or TRBV6-3 and TRBJ1-1, with D perhaps TRBD1 (5 bases). This CDR3 is built from 15 residues. Trimming shortened V by 2 bases and J by 6 bases, and 16 bases separated the two germline ends. Germline V CDR1 and CDR2: MNHEY, SVGEGT. The chain's CDR3 is CASSYTYRKKAEAFF. The CDR3 DNA is TGTGCCAGCAGTTACACTTACAGGAAGAAGGCTGAAGCTTTCTTT.

This clonotype was observed many times. This chain links TRBV28 with TRBJ2-5; D might be TRBD2 (6 bases). V lost 1 base and J lost 5, with 23 bases in between. Germline CDR1 and CDR2: MDHEN and SYDVKM. CDR3 size: 18 residues. In DNA, the CDR3 is TGTGCCAGCAGTTTATATCCGGGAGCCGGGACGTTGGGGGAGACCCAGTACTTC. It yields the protein CASSLYPGAGTLGETQYF.

This chain links TRBV30 with TRBJ2-1, with D uncertain. Germline assignment: CDR1 GTSNPN and CDR2 SVGIG (reference sequence). Trimming removed 0 bases from V and 1 base from J, with 10 bases in between. The CDR3 consists of 15 residues. For the CDR3, the DNA is TGTGCCTGGAGTGTAAACAGACCGTCCTACAATGAGCAGTTCTTC. This sequence encodes CAWSVNRPSYNEQFF. Full variable domain (rest looked up from reference TRBV30 and TRBJ2-1): SQTIHQWPATLVQPVGSPLSLECTVEGTSNPNLYWYRQAAGRGLQLLFYSVGIGQISSEVPQNLSASRPQDRQFILSSKKLLLSDSGFYLCAWSVNRPSYNEQFFGPGTRLTVL.

This clonotype has more than one count but fewer than ten. The chain has TRBV5-4 and TRBJ1-1; a weak D match, TRBD1 (5 bases). Between the trimmed V and J ends, which lost 0 bases and 1 base, there was a span of 7 bases. CDR3 size: 14 residues. CDR1 is SGHNT, CDR2 YYREEE, per germline (reference sequence). The CDR3 here is CASSLAGTNTEAFF. CDR3 DNA sequence: TGTGCCAGCAGCTTGGCAGGGACGAACACTGAAGCTTTCTTT.

This clonotype was observed at least ten times. V gene TRBV7-9 combines with J gene TRBJ2-3; 9 nucleotides align to TRBD2. This CDR3 is 16 amino acids long. The germline V gene encodes CDR1 SEHNR and CDR2 FQNEAQ (reference sequence). V shed 3 bases and J 0 bases; nucleotides not matched to a gene: 4. CDR3 sequence (DNA): TGTGCCAGCAGCTTTGCTAGCGGGGAAAGCACAGATACGCAGTATTTT. It translates to CASSFASGESTDTQYF.

This clonotype was counted between two and nine times. The DNA for the CDR3 is TGTGCCAGCTCTACCGGGTTTGGGGCCAACGTCCTGACTTTC. It yields the protein CASSTGFGANVLTF. The V gene is TRBV6-2 or TRBV6-3, the J gene TRBJ2-6; no clear D. Germline assignment: CDR1 MNHEY and CDR2 SVGEGT. Trimming removed 8 bases from V and 3 bases from J, with 11 bases in between. The CDR3 is 14 amino acids.

This chain joins TRBV7-2 and TRBJ2-5, with 7 bases aligning to TRBD1. The germline V gene encodes CDR1 SGHTA and CDR2 FQGNSA. The ends lost 5 bases at V and 5 bases at J; junction bases unmatched: 5. The CDR3 length is 13 residues. The CDR3 spells CASSRTGGETQYF. The CDR3 coding sequence is TGTGCCAGCAGCCGGACAGGCGGTGAGACCCAGTACTTC.

The V gene is TRBV20-1, the J gene TRBJ2-2; D uncertain. The germline V gene encodes CDR1 DFQATT and CDR2 SNEGSKA (reference sequence). Trimming pared 6 bases from V and 1 base from J, leaving 15 bases between. The CDR3 consists of 15 residues. The CDR3 protein is CSALGRFENTGELFF. In DNA, the CDR3 is TGCAGTGCCCTAGGACGGTTTGAGAACACCGGGGAGCTGTTTTTT.

This clonotype has only a few counts. The chain is built from TRBV5-1 and TRBJ2-1; no clear D. Trimming cost V 4 bases and J 5 bases, with 16 bases left between them. The CDR3 length is 15 residues. Germline V CDR1 and CDR2: SGHRS, YFSETQ. The CDR3 region is CASSQDGRWDNEQFF. In DNA, the CDR3 is TGCGCCAGCAGCCAAGATGGACGGTGGGACAATGAGCAGTTCTTC.

The chain is built from TRBV30 and TRBJ2-1, with 7 bases that match TRBD2. Germline trimming cut 0 bases from V and 4 bases from J; bases unmatched to any gene: 3. This CDR3 spans 14 amino acids. Germline-derived CDR1 and CDR2 are GTSNPN and SVGIG (reference sequence). As DNA, the CDR3 is TGTGCCTGGAGTGTGAGCGGGGTTTACAATGAGCAGTTCTTC. The encoded protein is CAWSVSGVYNEQFF. Full variable domain (rest looked up from reference TRBV30 and TRBJ2-1): SQTIHQWPATLVQPVGSPLSLECTVEGTSNPNLYWYRQAAGRGLQLLFYSVGIGQISSEVPQNLSASRPQDRQFILSSKKLLLSDSGFYLCAWSVSGVYNEQFFGPGTRLTVL.

This clonotype was seen many times. The V and J genes are TRBV7-9 and TRBJ2-5; D not resolved. The germline V gene has CDR1 SEHNR and CDR2 FQNEAQ (reference sequence). The CDR3 has 13 residues. Trimming stripped 2 bases from V and 2 bases from J, with 6 bases between. Written as DNA, the CDR3 is TGTGCCAGCAGCTTAATAGATCAAGAGACCCAGTACTTC. Protein: CASSLIDQETQYF.

This clonotype was observed a handful of times. V is TRBV5-1 and J is TRBJ1-4; D gene ambiguous. The germline V and J ends were trimmed by 4 bases and 0 bases, with 10 bases remaining between them. CDR3 length: 15 amino acids. Germline-derived CDR1 and CDR2 are SGHRS and YFSETQ. The CDR3 DNA reads TGCGCCAGCAGCCTCGACGGGGCAACTAATGAAAAACTGTTTTTT. Residues: CASSLDGATNEKLFF.

This clonotype was seen ten or more times. The chain joins TRBV6-5 to TRBJ1-4, with D possibly TRBD1 on 5 matching bases. The CDR3 spans 12 residues. Per germline, CDR1 MNHEY and CDR2 SVGAGI. The germline V and J ends were trimmed by 11 bases and 7 bases, with 14 bases remaining between them. CDR3 in amino acids: CAGGAGPEKLFF. The CDR3 nucleotides read TGTGCCGGCGGGGCAGGGCCTGAAAAACTGTTTTTT.

The genes are TRBV18 and TRBJ2-7; TRBD2 might be the D (5 bases). Germline loops: CDR1 KGHSH, CDR2 LQKENI. Trimming shortened V by 8 bases and J by 1 base, and 15 bases separated the two germline ends. CDR3 length: 14 amino acids. In nucleotides, the CDR3 is TGTGCCAGCGCGTTGGGGAGCCCGTCCTACGAGCAGTACTTC. Amino acid sequence: CASALGSPSYEQYF.

The rearrangement uses TRBV27 and TRBJ1-2; D is unclear. Germline loops: CDR1 MNHEY, CDR2 SMNVEV (reference sequence). V was shortened by 4 bases and J by 8 bases, with 17 bases between the two germline ends. The CDR3 contains 14 residues. The CDR3 DNA is TGTGCCAGCAGTTCCTTTAGAGCCGGCAGCGGCTACACCTTC. This codes for CASSSFRAGSGYTF.

V is TRBV5-5 and J is TRBJ1-2, with 9 bases matching TRBD1. Germline CDR1 is SGHKS and CDR2 is YYEKEE (reference sequence). The CDR3 covers 14 residues. Trimming cost V 6 bases and J 8 bases; bases outside gene matches: 11. The CDR3 region has the DNA TGTGCCAGCACCCAGGGACAGGGAGTAGAGGGCTACACCTTC. Its protein product is CASTQGQGVEGYTF.

This clonotype was recorded many times. In DNA form, the CDR3 reads TGTGCCAGCAGCCCCCAGCGGGGGGCCAGGGAAGTCACGCAGTATTTT. It is translated as CASSPQRGAREVTQYF. The V call is TRBV5-6, the J call TRBJ2-3; 9 bases match TRBD2. Looked up from germline, CDR1 is SGHDT and CDR2 is YYEEEE. The CDR3 covers 16 residues. V lost 4 bases to trimming and J lost 9 bases; unmatched junction nucleotides: 15.

This clonotype appeared many times. The chain is built from TRBV20-1 and TRBJ1-5; D perhaps matches TRBD1 (5 bases). Germline CDR1 and CDR2: DFQATT and SNEGSKA (reference sequence). The CDR3 loop spans 16 amino acids. V was trimmed by 0 bases and J by 3 bases, leaving 15 bases between them. Here the CDR3 DNA reads TGCAGTGCTAGAGATCGGGGGGGGATCCTCAATCAGCCCCAGCATTTT. The encoded protein is CSARDRGGILNQPQHF.

The chain carries TRBV27 and TRBJ1-5, with TRBD1 matching 10 bases. Germline V lookup: CDR1 MNHEY, CDR2 SMNVEV (reference sequence). J was trimmed by 1 base and V by 3 bases; bases with no gene match: 3. This CDR3 is built from 16 residues. The CDR3 DNA follows: TGTGCCAGCAGTTTTCGGGGACAGGGGAGCAATCAGCCCCAGCATTTT. This encodes CASSFRGQGSNQPQHF.

The V call is TRBV20-1, the J call TRBJ2-5; 7 positions agree with TRBD2. CDR3 length: 15 amino acids. The germline gives CDR1 DFQATT, CDR2 SNEGSKA (reference sequence). The V segment lost 6 bases and the J segment 5 bases; nucleotides outside the gene matches: 15. The CDR3 nucleotides are TGCAGTGCCCCCCCTAACGGGGGGATATGGGAGACCCAGTACTTC. Its protein is CSAPPNGGIWETQYF.

As concerns this clonotype: Relative to the germline gene, one junction end is altered; a read error may explain this. CDR3 sequence: CASSLNRAYNGQFF. The CDR3 nucleotides read TGTGCCAGCAGCCTGAATCGCGCCTACAATGGGCAGTTCTTC. The V and J genes are TRBV7-2 and TRBJ2-1; D is uncertain. This CDR3 is built from 14 residues. CDR1 is SGHTA and CDR2 is FQGNSA in the germline V gene.

This clonotype was detected many times. The V gene is TRBV4-2, the J gene TRBJ2-2, with 7 bases aligning to TRBD2. With 4 bases clipped from V and 3 bases from J, the junction kept 5 bases outside the gene matches. The CDR3 has 15 amino acids. Germline CDR1 LGHNA, CDR2 YNFKEQ. CDR3 loop: CASSPGEGYTGELFF. CDR3 nucleotide sequence: TGTGCCAGCAGCCCGGGGGAGGGTTACACCGGGGAGCTGTTTTTT.